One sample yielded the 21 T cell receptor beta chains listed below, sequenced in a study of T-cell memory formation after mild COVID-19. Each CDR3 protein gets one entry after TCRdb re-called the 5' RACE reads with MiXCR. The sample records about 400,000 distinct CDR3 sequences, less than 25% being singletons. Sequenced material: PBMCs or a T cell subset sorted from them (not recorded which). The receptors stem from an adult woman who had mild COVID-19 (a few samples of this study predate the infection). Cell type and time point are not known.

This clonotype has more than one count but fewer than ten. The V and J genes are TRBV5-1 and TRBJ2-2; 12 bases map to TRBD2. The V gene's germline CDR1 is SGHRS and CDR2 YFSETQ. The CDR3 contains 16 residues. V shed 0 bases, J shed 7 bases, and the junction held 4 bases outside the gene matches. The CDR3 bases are TGCGCCAGCAGCTTGGGACTAGCGGGAGCCTACGGGGAGCTGTTTTTT. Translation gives CASSLGLAGAYGELFF.

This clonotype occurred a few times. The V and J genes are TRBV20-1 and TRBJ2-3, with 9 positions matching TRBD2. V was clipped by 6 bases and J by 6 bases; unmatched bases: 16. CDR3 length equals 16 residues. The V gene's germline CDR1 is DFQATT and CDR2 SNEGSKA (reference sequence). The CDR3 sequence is CSASLGVAGVADTQYF. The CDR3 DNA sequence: TGCAGTGCCAGCCTCGGAGTAGCGGGGGTCGCCGATACGCAGTATTTT.

The CDR3 sequence is CASSHPGGYEQYF. DNA of the CDR3: TGCGCCAGCAGCCACCCGGGGGGCTACGAGCAGTACTTC. The V call is TRBV4-1, the J call TRBJ2-7; TRBD2 matches at 7 bases. The CDR3 is made up of 13 amino acids. Trimming took 3 bases from V and 3 from J; bases not matched to a gene: 2. CDR1 and CDR2 from the germline V gene are MGHRA and YSYEKL.

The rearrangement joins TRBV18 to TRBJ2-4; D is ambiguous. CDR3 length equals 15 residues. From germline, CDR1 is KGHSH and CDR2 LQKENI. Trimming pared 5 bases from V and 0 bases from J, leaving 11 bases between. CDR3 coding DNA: TGTGCCAGCTCATCGCGTACGGGAGCCAAAAACATTCAGTACTTC. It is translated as CASSSRTGAKNIQYF.

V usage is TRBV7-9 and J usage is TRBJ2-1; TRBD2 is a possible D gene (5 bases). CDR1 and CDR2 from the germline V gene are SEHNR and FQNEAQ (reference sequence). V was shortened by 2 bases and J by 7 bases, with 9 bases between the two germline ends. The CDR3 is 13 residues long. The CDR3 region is CASSLLTGNEQFF. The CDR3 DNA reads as TGTGCCAGCAGCTTATTAACGGGGAATGAGCAGTTCTTC. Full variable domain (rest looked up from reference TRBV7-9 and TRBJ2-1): DTGVSQNPRHKITKRGQNVTFRCDPISEHNRLYWYRQTLGQGPEFLTYFQNEAQLEKSRLLSDRFSAERPKGSFSTLEIQRTEQGDSAMYLCASSLLTGNEQFFGPGTRLTVL.

The CDR3 DNA is TGTGCCAGCAGGTCCCAGGACAGGGTAGGCGAAAAACTGTTTTTT. The encoded protein is CASRSQDRVGEKLFF. The chain uses TRBV12-3 or TRBV12-4 and TRBJ1-4; 8 nucleotides line up with TRBD1. J lost 8 bases, V lost 6 bases, and 11 bases had no gene match. The CDR3 contains 15 residues.

The CDR3 loop is CASSERRGGGEAQYF. The DNA for the CDR3 is TGTGCCAGCAGTGAACGCCGGGGGGGTGGCGAGGCCCAGTACTTC. This chain joins TRBV2 and TRBJ2-5; 8 bases fit TRBD2. Germline-derived CDR1 and CDR2 are SNHLY and FYNNEI. The CDR3 length is 15 residues. Trimming cost V 2 bases and J 9 bases; bases outside gene matches: 11.

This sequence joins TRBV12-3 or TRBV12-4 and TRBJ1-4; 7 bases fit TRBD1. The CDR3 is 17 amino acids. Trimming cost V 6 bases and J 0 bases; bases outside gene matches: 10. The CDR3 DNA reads TGTGCCAGCAGCCGGGGACAGATAGATGCAACTAATGAAAAACTGTTTTTT. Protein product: CASSRGQIDATNEKLFF.

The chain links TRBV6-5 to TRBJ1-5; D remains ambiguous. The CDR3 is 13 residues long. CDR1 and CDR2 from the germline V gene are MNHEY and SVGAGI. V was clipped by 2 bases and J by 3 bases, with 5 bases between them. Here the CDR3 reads CASSYRVNQPQHF. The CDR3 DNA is TGTGCCAGCAGTTACCGGGTCAATCAGCCCCAGCATTTT.

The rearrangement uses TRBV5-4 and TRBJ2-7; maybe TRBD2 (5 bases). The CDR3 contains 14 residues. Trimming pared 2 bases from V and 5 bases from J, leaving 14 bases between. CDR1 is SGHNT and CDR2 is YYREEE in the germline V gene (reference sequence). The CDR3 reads CASSLSGIGNEQYF. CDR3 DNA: TGTGCCAGCAGCTTATCAGGAATCGGGAACGAGCAGTACTTC.

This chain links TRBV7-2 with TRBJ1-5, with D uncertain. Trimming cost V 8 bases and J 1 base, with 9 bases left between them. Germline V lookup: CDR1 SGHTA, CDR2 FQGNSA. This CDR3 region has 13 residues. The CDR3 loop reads CASARESNQPQHF. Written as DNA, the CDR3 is TGTGCCAGCGCACGGGAGAGCAATCAGCCCCAGCATTTT.

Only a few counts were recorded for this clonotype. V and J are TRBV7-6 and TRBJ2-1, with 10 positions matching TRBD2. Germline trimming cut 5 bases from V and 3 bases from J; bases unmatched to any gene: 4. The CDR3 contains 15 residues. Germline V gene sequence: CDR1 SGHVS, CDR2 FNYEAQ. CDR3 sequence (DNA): TGTGCCAGCAGCCAGCGGGAGGGCCGCTACAATGAGCAGTTCTTC. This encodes CASSQREGRYNEQFF. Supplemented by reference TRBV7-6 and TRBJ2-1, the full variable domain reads GAGVSQSPRYKVTKRGQDVALRCDPISGHVSLYWYRQALGQGPEFLTYFNYEAQQDKSGLPNDRFSAERPEGSISTLTIQRTEQRDSAMYRCASSQREGRYNEQFFGPGTRLTVL.

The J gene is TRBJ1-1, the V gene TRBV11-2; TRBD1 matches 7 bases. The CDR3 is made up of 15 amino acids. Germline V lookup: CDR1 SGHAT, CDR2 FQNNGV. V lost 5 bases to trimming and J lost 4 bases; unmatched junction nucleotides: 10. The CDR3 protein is CASSPYGQAPTEAFF. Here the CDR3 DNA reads TGTGCCAGCAGCCCCTACGGACAGGCCCCCACTGAAGCTTTCTTT.

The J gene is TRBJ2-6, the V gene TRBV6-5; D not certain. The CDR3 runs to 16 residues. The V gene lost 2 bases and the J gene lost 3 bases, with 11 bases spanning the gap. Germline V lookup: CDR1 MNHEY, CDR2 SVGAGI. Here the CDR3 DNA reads TGTGCCAGCAGTTACCGCCCTGGGGTTGGGGCCAACGTCCTGACTTTC. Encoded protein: CASSYRPGVGANVLTF.

The CDR3 loop reads CATSDSGSGTEAFF. In nucleotides, the CDR3 is TGTGCCACCAGTGATTCCGGGTCGGGCACTGAAGCTTTCTTT. The rearrangement joins TRBV24-1 to TRBJ1-1; D is unresolved. The CDR3 is made up of 14 amino acids. Trimming took off 2 bases at V and 4 bases at J, with 10 bases between the two ends. The germline CDR1 and CDR2 sequences are KGHDR and SFDVKD.

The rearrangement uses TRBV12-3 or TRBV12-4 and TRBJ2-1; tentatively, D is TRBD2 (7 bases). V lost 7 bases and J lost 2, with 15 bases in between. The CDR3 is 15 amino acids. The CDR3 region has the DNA TGTGCCAGCAACCTTGAGGGGGGGCCCTACAATGAGCAGTTCTTC. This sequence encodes CASNLEGGPYNEQFF.

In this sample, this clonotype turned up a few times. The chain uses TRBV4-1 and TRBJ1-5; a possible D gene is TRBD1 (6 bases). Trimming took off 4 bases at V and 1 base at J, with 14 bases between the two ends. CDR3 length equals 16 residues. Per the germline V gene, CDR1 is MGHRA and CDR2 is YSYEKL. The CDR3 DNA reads TGCGCCAGCAGCCCAGCTCCGGGGGCGAGCAATCAGCCCCAGCATTTT. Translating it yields CASSPAPGASNQPQHF.

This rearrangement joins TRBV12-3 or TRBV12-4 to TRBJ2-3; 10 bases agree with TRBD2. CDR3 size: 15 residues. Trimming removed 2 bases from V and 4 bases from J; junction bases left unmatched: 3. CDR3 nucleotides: TGTGCCAGCAGTTTAACTAGCGGGGCTCCAGATACGCAGTATTTT. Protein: CASSLTSGAPDTQYF.

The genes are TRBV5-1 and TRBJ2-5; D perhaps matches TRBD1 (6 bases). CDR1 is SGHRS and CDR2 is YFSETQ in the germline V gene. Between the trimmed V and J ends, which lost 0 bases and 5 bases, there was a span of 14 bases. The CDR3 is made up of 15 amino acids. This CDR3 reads CASSLAGFQGETQYF. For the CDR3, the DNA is TGCGCCAGCAGCTTGGCCGGATTTCAGGGGGAGACCCAGTACTTC. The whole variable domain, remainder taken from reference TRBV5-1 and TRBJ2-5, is KAGVTQTPRYLIKTRGQQVTLSCSPISGHRSVSWYQQTPGQGLQFLFEYFSETQRNKGNFPGRFSGRQFSNSRSEMNVSTLELGDSALYLCASSLAGFQGETQYFGPGTRLLVL.

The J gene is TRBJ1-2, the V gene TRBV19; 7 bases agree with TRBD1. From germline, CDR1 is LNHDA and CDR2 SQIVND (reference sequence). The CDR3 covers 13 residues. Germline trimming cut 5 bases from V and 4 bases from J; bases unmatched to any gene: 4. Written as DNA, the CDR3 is TGTGCCAGTAGTGAACAGGGGTCCTATGGCTACACCTTC. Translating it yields CASSEQGSYGYTF.

The CDR3 bases are TGTGCCAGCAGTGACCGGATGCCCTCCGGGCCTTACCCCACAGATACGCAGTATTTT. Translating it yields CASSDRMPSGPYPTDTQYF. The rearrangement links TRBV25-1 to TRBJ2-3; D is unresolved. Germline lookup yields CDR1 MGHDK and CDR2 SYGVNS. CDR3 length: 19 residues. V was pared by 3 bases and J by 2 bases, with 24 bases between. The entire variable domain, with the rest obtained from reference TRBV25-1 and TRBJ2-3, is as follows: EADIYQTPRYLVIGTGKKITLECSQTMGHDKMYWYQQDPGMELHLIHYSYGVNSTEKGDLSSESTVSRIRTEHFPLTLESARPSHTSQYLCASSDRMPSGPYPTDTQYFGPGTRLTVL.